A single sample is the source of the 32 T cell receptor beta chains below, sequenced in a study of shared clonotypes between healthy human individuals. Profiling relied on immunoSEQ multiplex PCR, and the TCRdb table lists in-frame clones only, not all of them. The sample yields some 1.5 million clones, 98% seen once. Specimen: naive CD4+ T cells sorted from blood. Subset here: CD45RA+ positively selected. Source of these receptors: a man in his thirties or forties in good health.

The chain joins TRBV7-3 to TRBJ1-2, with 7 nucleotides matching TRBD1. CDR3 length: 14 amino acids. V lost 5 bases and J lost 4; bases outside the gene matches: 7. The germline gives CDR1 SGHTA, CDR2 FQGTGA. The CDR3 nucleotides are TGTGCCAGCAGCGGAGGAGACAGGGTCTATGGCTACACCTTC. Its protein product is CASSGGDRVYGYTF.

The rearrangement links TRBV5-8 to TRBJ1-5; D is undetermined. This CDR3 comprises 14 residues. Looked up from germline, CDR1 is SGHTS and CDR2 is YDEGEE. V lost 3 bases and J 5 bases, leaving 12 bases between the germline ends. CDR3 bases: TGTGCCAGCAGCTCTTATGAGGCCGATCAGCCCCAGCATTTT. It specifies CASSSYEADQPQHF.

V and J are TRBV7-2 and TRBJ2-5; 12 nucleotides align to TRBD2. CDR3 length: 16 residues. Trimming at V came to 1 base and at J to 3 bases, leaving 3 bases not matched to a gene. CDR1 and CDR2 from the germline V gene are SGHTA and FQGNSA. The CDR3 here is CASSLEASGREETQYF. CDR3 coding DNA: TGTGCCAGCAGCTTAGAGGCTAGCGGGAGGGAAGAGACCCAGTACTTC.

The V and J genes are TRBV9 and TRBJ2-1, with D possibly TRBD2 on 5 matching bases. Germline lookup yields CDR1 SGDLS and CDR2 YYNGEE. The V and J ends lost 3 bases and 3 bases respectively, with 7 bases between them. This CDR3 has 13 residues. The CDR3 protein is CASSAGIYNEQFF. The CDR3 bases are TGTGCCAGCAGCGCGGGAATCTACAATGAGCAGTTCTTC.

The rearrangement links TRBV21-1 to TRBJ1-5. TRBV21-1 is a pseudogene segment. This CDR3 is 10 amino acids long. This CDR3 is CASSKWPQHF. The CDR3 nucleotides are TGTGCCAGCAGCAAATGGCCCCAGCATTTT.

This clone has a single count. The J gene is TRBJ1-3, the V gene TRBV6-6, with a weak D call TRBD1 (6 bases). The ends were cut back, 2 bases at V and 2 bases at J, with 10 bases in the middle. Germline V gives CDR1 MNHNY, CDR2 SVGAGI (reference sequence). The CDR3 length is 15 residues. The CDR3 sequence is CASSYGGTTGNTIYF. For the CDR3, the DNA is TGTGCCAGCAGTTACGGGGGGACAACTGGAAACACCATATATTTT.

This chain uses TRBV28 with TRBJ2-5, with D maybe TRBD2 (5 bases). Trimming cost V 1 base and J 2 bases, with 8 bases left between them. The CDR3 spans 14 residues. CDR1 MDHEN and CDR2 SYDVKM come from the germline V gene. The CDR3, as DNA: TGTGCCAGCAGTTTATCTCGGAGGCAAGAGACCCAGTACTTC. Amino acid sequence: CASSLSRRQETQYF.

CDR3 in amino acids: CASSALSGSYNTGELFF. The CDR3 DNA follows: TGTGCCAGCAGCGCCCTTAGCGGGAGTTATAACACCGGGGAGCTGTTTTTT. This chain connects TRBV9 to TRBJ2-2, with 9 positions matching TRBD2. This CDR3 is built from 17 residues. V gave up 3 bases and J gave up 2 bases; unmatched junction bases: 8. In germline, CDR1 is SGDLS, CDR2 YYNGEE.

V usage is TRBV9 and J usage is TRBJ2-7; D is possibly TRBD1 or TRBD2 (5 bases each). The CDR3 consists of 15 residues. V was clipped by 3 bases and J by 7 bases, with 20 bases between them. The germline V gene has CDR1 SGDLS and CDR2 YYNGEE. The CDR3, as DNA: TGTGCCAGCAGCGGGCACGGGGCTCGGTCGGGGGAGCAGTACTTC. Amino acids: CASSGHGARSGEQYF.

The V and J genes are TRBV11-1 and TRBJ2-1, with D possibly being TRBD2 (5 bases). The germline V and J ends were trimmed by 1 base and 9 bases, with 13 bases remaining between them. The CDR3 covers 14 residues. Per the germline V gene, CDR1 is SGHAT and CDR2 is FQDESV (reference sequence). As DNA, the CDR3 is TGTGCCAGCAGCTTAGTTAGAGGGAAGGGTGAGCAGTTCTTC. Residues: CASSLVRGKGEQFF.

Worth noting for this clone: Other DNA sequences in this sample translate to the same CDR3. This rearrangement joins TRBV18 to TRBJ2-7, with 9 bases matching TRBD1. Germline values: CDR1 KGHSH, CDR2 LQKENI. The J segment lost 0 bases and the V segment lost 4 bases, leaving 1 base of the junction unmatched. The CDR3 runs to 14 residues. The CDR3 is CASSQTGGSYEQYF. The CDR3 DNA reads TGTGCCAGCTCACAGACAGGGGGCTCCTACGAGCAGTACTTC.

This chain links TRBV28 with TRBJ1-1; D is undetermined. Germline-derived CDR1 and CDR2 are MDHEN and SYDVKM. The CDR3 totals 16 residues. V was clipped by 7 bases and J by 6 bases, with 24 bases between them. The CDR3 DNA is TGTGCCAGCATGAGGGTCCAGACCGAAGGGAGGGCTGAAGCTTTCTTT. It specifies CASMRVQTEGRAEAFF.

This clone turned up a few times. The J gene is TRBJ1-5, the V gene TRBV10-2; D unresolved. V gave up 6 bases and J gave up 0 bases, with 6 bases separating them. Germline CDR1 WSHSY, CDR2 SAAADI. This CDR3 comprises 13 residues. DNA for the CDR3: TGCGCCAGCAGCGACGCTAGCAATCAGCCCCAGCATTTT. It encodes CASSDASNQPQHF.

V is TRBV10-3 and J is TRBJ2-7; 11 positions agree with TRBD2. Looked up from germline, CDR1 is ENHRY and CDR2 is SYGVKD. CDR3 length: 14 residues. V lost 8 bases to trimming and J lost 3 bases; unmatched junction nucleotides: 6. The CDR3 bases are TGTGCCATCGCCCAGACTAGCGGGGACTACGAGCAGTACTTC. Its translation: CAIAQTSGDYEQYF.

This chain uses TRBV14 with TRBJ2-2; D may be TRBD2 (6 bases). The CDR3 has 19 amino acids. Looked up from germline, CDR1 is SGHDN and CDR2 is FVKESK. Deletions cut 3 bases from V and 2 bases from J, with 22 bases between. This CDR3 reads CASSQDGTLRRPNTGELFF. CDR3 nucleotide sequence: TGTGCCAGCAGCCAGGATGGGACTCTTCGACGCCCCAACACCGGGGAGCTGTTTTTT.

The chain is built from TRBV7-8 and TRBJ2-5; 7 nucleotides align to TRBD2. V was pared by 5 bases and J by 1 base, with 7 bases of the junction left unmatched. CDR1 and CDR2 from the germline V gene are SGHVS and FQNEAQ. This CDR3 region has 15 residues. CDR3 DNA sequence: TGTGCCAGCAGCCCCGTGGGGAGGGTCCAAGAGACCCAGTACTTC. It yields the protein CASSPVGRVQETQYF. Full variable domain (remainder filled in from reference TRBV7-8 and TRBJ2-5): GAGVSQSPRYKVAKRGQDVALRCDPISGHVSLFWYQQALGQGPEFLTYFQNEAQLDKSGLPSDRFFAERPEGSVSTLKIQRTQQEDSAVYLCASSPVGRVQETQYFGPGTRLLVL.

The CDR3 reads CSVPVLPKGNEQFF. For the CDR3, the DNA is TGCAGCGTTCCCGTACTCCCAAAAGGCAATGAGCAGTTCTTC. The genes are TRBV29-1 and TRBJ2-1; no firm D call. The CDR3 has 14 residues. Trimming removed 5 bases from V and 6 bases from J, with 17 bases in between. CDR1 and CDR2 (germline): SQVTM, ANQGSEA.

This chain links TRBV14 with TRBJ2-5; TRBD1 agrees at 7 bases. The CDR3 has 13 amino acids. The trim removed 5 bases at V and 3 bases at J, leaving 3 bases unmatched. Per germline, CDR1 SGHDN and CDR2 FVKESK. CDR3: CASSKTGEETQYF. The DNA of the CDR3 is TGTGCCAGCAGCAAAACAGGGGAAGAGACCCAGTACTTC.

This clone was seen just once. The rearrangement joins TRBV5-4 to TRBJ2-1; D remains ambiguous. The CDR3 has 15 amino acids. The V gene lost 1 base and the J gene lost 0 bases, with 8 bases spanning the gap. CDR1 and CDR2 from the germline V gene are SGHNT and YYREEE (reference sequence). The CDR3 loop reads CASSLSRLSYNEQFF. The CDR3 coding sequence is TGTGCCAGCAGCTTGAGCCGGCTCTCCTACAATGAGCAGTTCTTC.

The gene calls are TRBV7-8 and TRBJ2-1; D is perhaps TRBD2 (5 bases). Trimming left V 2 bases short and J 8 bases short, with 7 bases between. Germline V CDR1 and CDR2: SGHVS, FQNEAQ. The CDR3 has 12 amino acids. CDR3 DNA sequence: TGTGCCAGCAGCTTATCGAGGGATGAGCAGTTCTTC. It is translated as CASSLSRDEQFF.

The chain carries TRBV7-7 and TRBJ2-1; D is perhaps TRBD1 (5 bases). Germline CDR1 reads SSHAT; CDR2 reads FNYEAQ (reference sequence). Trimming left V 1 base short and J 1 base short, with 8 bases between. The CDR3 is made up of 15 amino acids. CDR3 in amino acids: CASSLGQGSYNEQFF. The CDR3 nucleotides are TGTGCCAGCAGCTTAGGGCAGGGTTCCTACAATGAGCAGTTCTTC.

The rearrangement uses TRBV5-1 and TRBJ2-7; no clear D. Trimming stripped 2 bases from V and 2 bases from J, with 14 bases between. Germline loops: CDR1 SGHRS, CDR2 YFSETQ. The CDR3 is 15 amino acids. The chain's CDR3 is CASSFTGDKTYEQYF. The CDR3 nucleotides are TGCGCCAGCAGCTTTACCGGCGACAAAACCTACGAGCAGTACTTC.

V is TRBV5-1 and J is TRBJ2-3, with D possibly matching TRBD1 (5 bases). The CDR3 contains 13 residues. Germline lookup yields CDR1 SGHRS and CDR2 YFSETQ. Trimming left V 6 bases short and J 0 bases short, with 8 bases between. The CDR3 sequence is CASTWGSTDTQYF. The CDR3, as DNA: TGCGCCAGCACCTGGGGCAGCACAGATACGCAGTATTTT.

This chain links TRBV2 with TRBJ1-1, with 7 bases identical to TRBD1. This CDR3 spans 15 amino acids. The V gene's germline CDR1 is SNHLY and CDR2 FYNNEI. Trimming removed 4 bases from V and 1 base from J; junction bases left unmatched: 6. As DNA, the CDR3 is TGTGCCAGCAGTGTCTTAGGGACAGAGAACACTGAAGCTTTCTTT. Its translation: CASSVLGTENTEAFF.

V usage is TRBV5-1 and J usage is TRBJ2-3; TRBD2 might be the D (6 bases). Looked up from germline, CDR1 is SGHRS and CDR2 is YFSETQ. The CDR3 consists of 15 residues. Trimming pared 6 bases from V and 0 bases from J, leaving 14 bases between. CDR3 in DNA: TGCGCCAGCACCAGTGGGGGGTCGAGCACAGATACGCAGTATTTT. This encodes CASTSGGSSTDTQYF.

In its sample, this clone was seen once. The V and J genes are TRBV5-6 and TRBJ2-7, with D perhaps TRBD2 (5 bases). V was clipped by 4 bases and J by 4 bases, with 9 bases between them. CDR1 is SGHDT, CDR2 YYEEEE, per germline. This CDR3 spans 12 amino acids. The CDR3 spells CASSRRGYEQYF. Written as DNA, the CDR3 is TGTGCCAGCAGCAGACGCGGGTACGAGCAGTACTTC. The full variable domain, its missing parts supplied by reference TRBV5-6 and TRBJ2-7, is DAGVTQSPTHLIKTRGQQVTLRCSPKSGHDTVSWYQQALGQGPQFIFQYYEEEERQRGNFPDRFSGHQFPNYSSELNVNALLLGDSALYLCASSRRGYEQYFGPGTRLTVT.

In its sample, this clone was seen once. The identical CDR3 is also encoded by other nucleotide sequences in the sample. This chain uses TRBV5-4 with TRBJ2-1, with 7 nucleotides matching TRBD1. The CDR3 runs to 13 residues. Germline V lookup: CDR1 SGHNT, CDR2 YYREEE (reference sequence). V was clipped by 5 bases and J by 2 bases; unmatched bases: 1. The CDR3 here is CASRQGTYNEQFF. CDR3 bases: TGTGCCAGCAGACAGGGGACCTACAATGAGCAGTTCTTC.

This rearrangement joins TRBV5-6 to TRBJ1-5, with D tentatively TRBD1 (5 bases). Trimming took off 2 bases at V and 6 bases at J, with 9 bases between the two ends. CDR3 length: 13 amino acids. Per the germline V gene, CDR1 is SGHDT and CDR2 is YYEEEE. CDR3 residues: CASSLAGIQPQHF. In DNA, the CDR3 is TGTGCCAGCAGCTTAGCAGGGATTCAGCCCCAGCATTTT.

V usage is TRBV5-6 and J usage is TRBJ2-1, with D perhaps matching TRBD1 (6 bases). Per germline, CDR1 SGHDT and CDR2 YYEEEE. The V end was cut by 1 base, the J end by 5 bases, with 7 bases between. The CDR3 consists of 13 residues. The CDR3 DNA reads TGTGCCAGCAGCTTGTACAGGGACAATGAGCAGTTCTTC. Translated, it gives CASSLYRDNEQFF.

The gene calls are TRBV10-3 and TRBJ1-2, with 8 bases identical to TRBD1. Looked up from germline, CDR1 is ENHRY and CDR2 is SYGVKD. V lost 2 bases to trimming and J lost 4 bases; unmatched junction nucleotides: 0. The CDR3 has 13 residues. The CDR3 DNA sequence: TGTGCCATCAGTGAGGGACAGGGCTATGGCTACACCTTC. Its protein is CAISEGQGYGYTF.

This clone has a single count. The chain couples TRBV2 to TRBJ2-7, with D perhaps matching TRBD2 (5 bases). The CDR3 contains 11 residues. V was trimmed by 4 bases and J by 7 bases, leaving 8 bases between them. Germline CDR1 reads SNHLY; CDR2 reads FYNNEI. The CDR3 protein is CASSAWEEQYF. The CDR3 region has the DNA TGTGCCAGCAGTGCGTGGGAGGAGCAGTACTTC.

In nucleotides, the CDR3 is TGTGCCAGCAGGCGGGGACGGGTTGGCTACACCTTC. Its protein product is CASRRGRVGYTF. The gene calls are TRBV2 and TRBJ1-2; weak D call: TRBD1 (5 bases). V was pared by 6 bases and J by 7 bases, with 12 bases between. Germline V CDR1 and CDR2: SNHLY, FYNNEI. The CDR3 has 12 residues.